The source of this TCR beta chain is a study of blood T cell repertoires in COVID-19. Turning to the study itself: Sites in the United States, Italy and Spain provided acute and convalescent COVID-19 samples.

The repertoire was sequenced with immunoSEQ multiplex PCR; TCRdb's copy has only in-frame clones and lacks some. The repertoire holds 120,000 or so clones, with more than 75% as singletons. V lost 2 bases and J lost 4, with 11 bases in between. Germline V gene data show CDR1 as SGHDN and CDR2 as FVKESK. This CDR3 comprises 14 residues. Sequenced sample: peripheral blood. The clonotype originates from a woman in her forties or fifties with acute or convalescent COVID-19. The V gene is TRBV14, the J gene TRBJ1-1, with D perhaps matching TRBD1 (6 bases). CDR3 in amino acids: CASSQQQGLTEAFF. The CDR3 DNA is TGTGCCAGCAGCCAACAACAGGGCCTCACTGAAGCTTTCTTT.